Given below is one T cell receptor (beta chain) in context. TEMRA cells were enriched by FACS, while CD8+ and CD4+ T cells were obtained through a negative isolation that was performed magnetically. The data stem from a study of CD8 T cells in Susac syndrome. CDR1 SNHLY and CDR2 FYNNEI come from the germline V gene. This CDR3 is 14 amino acids long. Trimming shortened V by 3 bases and J by 4 bases, and 10 bases separated the two germline ends. RNA totalling roughly 0.45 to 1 ug underwent reverse transcription with random hexamers. The authors amplified TCR beta CDR3 across 54 Vbeta and 13 Jbeta using immunoSEQ multiplex PCR. TCRdb re-derived calls from the immunoSEQ multiplex PCR reads in MiXCR, one entry per CDR3 protein. The sample lists about 160,000 distinct CDR3 sequences, roughly 95% occurring once.

The chain couples TRBV2 to TRBJ1-5; D call uncertain. The sequenced material came from CD4+ T cells from PBMCs. This TCR derives from a human donor with multiple sclerosis. CDR3 coding DNA: TGTGCCAGCAGTGAGTCACAGCCGAATCAGCCCCAGCATTTT. Its translation is CASSESQPNQPQHF. The complete variable domain, with remaining parts taken from reference TRBV2 and TRBJ1-5, reads EPEVTQTPSHQVTQMGQEVILRCVPISNHLYFYWYRQILGQKVEFLVSFYNNEISEKSEIFDDQFSVERPDGSNFTLKIRSTKLEDSAMYFCASSESQPNQPQHFGDGTRLSIL.